This entry lists 8 T cell receptor beta chains sequenced from one sample in a study of T cells in Graves' hyperthyroidism and ophthalmopathy. TCR beta CDR3 regions were amplified from RNA transcripts. The study used the HTBI primer set for a first-round RT-PCR of the TCR CDR3. A single record per CDR3 protein comes from TCRdb applying MiXCR to the multiplex PCR reads. In the table there are hundreds of thousands of distinct CDR3 sequences, about 38% of which are singletons. Sequencing input: blood. The receptor set was obtained from a man between 18 and 35 years old with Graves' hyperthyroidism.

This clonotype was picked up a small number of times. This chain uses TRBV5-1 with TRBJ1-1; D is unresolved. Germline CDR1 and CDR2: SGHRS and YFSETQ. The CDR3 is made up of 15 amino acids. Trimming cost V 0 bases and J 0 bases, with 9 bases left between them. In DNA, the CDR3 is TGCGCCAGCAGCTTGGCTGGCAGCCTGAACACTGAAGCTTTCTTT. Its translation is CASSLAGSLNTEAFF. Combining the CDR3 with reference TRBV5-1 and TRBJ1-1 gives the whole variable domain KAGVTQTPRYLIKTRGQQVTLSCSPISGHRSVSWYQQTPGQGLQFLFEYFSETQRNKGNFPGRFSGRQFSNSRSEMNVSTLELGDSALYLCASSLAGSLNTEAFFGQGTRLTVV.

The chain couples TRBV7-2 to TRBJ2-2; 7 bases align to TRBD2. Germline V gene lookup returns CDR1 SGHTA and CDR2 FQGNSA. The CDR3 covers 19 residues. V dropped 3 bases and J dropped 1; count of bases not matched to a gene: 14. DNA of the CDR3: TGTGCCAGCAGCTTGGTGGTCTCGGCGGGAGTGGGGAACACCGGGGAGCTGTTTTTT. It codes for CASSLVVSAGVGNTGELFF.

The chain links TRBV5-4 to TRBJ1-6; 7 nucleotides agree with TRBD1. V lost 3 bases to trimming and J lost 6 bases; unmatched junction nucleotides: 9. Germline-derived CDR1 and CDR2 are SGHNT and YYREEE (reference sequence). This CDR3 contains 16 residues. Written as DNA, the CDR3 is TGTGCCAGCAGCTCGCCAAAGACAGGGCGTAATTCACCCCTCCACTTT. Its protein is CASSSPKTGRNSPLHF.

This chain links TRBV20-1 with TRBJ1-2; TRBD1 matches at 8 bases. The CDR3 loop spans 13 amino acids. Germline-derived CDR1 and CDR2 are DFQATT and SNEGSKA (reference sequence). The V and J ends lost 2 bases and 4 bases, in that order; junction bases with no gene match: 3. The CDR3 sequence: CSARPGQAYGYTF. The CDR3 DNA sequence: TGCAGTGCTAGACCGGGACAGGCCTATGGCTACACCTTC.

This chain joins TRBV10-3 and TRBJ1-2; D remains unclear. Germline CDR1 and CDR2: ENHRY and SYGVKD. The CDR3 length is 15 residues. Trimming shortened V by 3 bases and J by 0 bases, and 11 bases separated the two germline ends. As DNA, the CDR3 is TGTGCCATCAGTGACAGCGGTAAAGCTAACTATGGCTACACCTTC. It is translated as CAISDSGKANYGYTF.

V and J are TRBV2 and TRBJ2-2, with 9 bases lining up with TRBD1. J was trimmed by 1 base and V by 6 bases; bases with no gene match: 18. This CDR3 has 20 amino acids. Per the germline V gene, CDR1 is SNHLY and CDR2 is FYNNEI. This CDR3 is CASSSSTGGNTELNTGELFF. CDR3 nucleotide sequence: TGTGCCAGCAGCTCCTCCACAGGGGGCAACACCGAATTGAACACCGGGGAGCTGTTTTTT.

This clonotype was counted many times. The J gene is TRBJ2-7, the V gene TRBV7-2, with D perhaps matching TRBD2 (6 bases). CDR1 and CDR2 from the germline V gene are SGHTA and FQGNSA. The CDR3 consists of 14 residues. V lost 4 bases and J lost 4, with 14 bases in between. CDR3 region: CASSSPGLSYEQYF. The CDR3, as DNA: TGTGCCAGCAGCTCTCCGGGACTGTCGTACGAGCAGTACTTC.

The rearrangement links TRBV6-5 to TRBJ1-1; D uncertain. Per germline, CDR1 MNHEY and CDR2 SVGAGI. Deletions cut 0 bases from V and 1 base from J, with 9 bases between. The CDR3 extends over 15 amino acids. The CDR3 coding sequence is TGTGCCAGCAGTTACTCGAAAGGGAGGAACACTGAAGCTTTCTTT. Its translation: CASSYSKGRNTEAFF.